This T cell receptor (beta chain) originates from a study of T cell repertoires in cytomegalovirus infection. A word on this clonotype: Antigen specificity is unknown.

TCRdb re-analysed the reads in MiXCR, keeping a single row per CDR3 protein. The table records approximately 730,000 distinct CDR3 sequences, roughly 28% of them present only once. V dropped 2 bases and J dropped 3 bases, with 11 bases sitting between them. CDR3 length equals 14 residues. Germline assignment: CDR1 SGHAT and CDR2 FQNNGV. The receptor was isolated from a human donor in good health (CMV status not recorded). Some clones in this sample may be carry-over from other donors' samples. The sample in question was cultured CD8+ T cells from PBMCs, obtained from culture after CMV antigen stimulation. The gene calls are TRBV11-2 and TRBJ2-7; D uncertain. The CDR3 nucleotides read TGTGCCAGCAGCTTATGGCAGAGCTTCTACGAGCAGTACTTC. This translates into CASSLWQSFYEQYF. Full variable domain (missing parts from reference TRBV11-2 and TRBJ2-7): EAGVAQSPRYKIIEKRQSVAFWCNPISGHATLYWYQQILGQGPKLLIQFQNNGVVDDSQLPKDRFSAERLKGVDSTLKIQPAKLEDSAVYLCASSLWQSFYEQYFGPGTRLTVT.